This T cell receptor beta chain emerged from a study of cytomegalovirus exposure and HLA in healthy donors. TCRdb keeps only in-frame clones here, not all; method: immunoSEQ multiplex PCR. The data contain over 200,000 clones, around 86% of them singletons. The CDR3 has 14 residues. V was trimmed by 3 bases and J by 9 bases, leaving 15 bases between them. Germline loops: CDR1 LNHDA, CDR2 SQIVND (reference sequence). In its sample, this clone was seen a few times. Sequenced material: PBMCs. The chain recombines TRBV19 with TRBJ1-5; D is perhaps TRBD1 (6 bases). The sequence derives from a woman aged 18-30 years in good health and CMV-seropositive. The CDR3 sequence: CASSIMGAKGPQHF. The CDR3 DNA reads TGTGCCAGTAGTATCATGGGGGCGAAGGGGCCCCAGCATTTT.